These 16 T cell receptor beta chains were all obtained from the same sample, sequenced in a study of T cell changes during pregnancy in multiple sclerosis. The method was immunoSEQ multiplex PCR; TCRdb's version includes in-frame clones alone and lacks a portion of them. This table holds just under 70,000 clones, 75% to 95% found once. The material was peripheral blood, obtained in the second trimester of pregnancy. These receptor sequences come from a female donor with multiple sclerosis, enrolled in a pregnancy study.

The chain couples TRBV5-1 to TRBJ2-3, with D possibly being TRBD2 (7 bases). Per the germline V gene, CDR1 is SGHRS and CDR2 is YFSETQ. CDR3 size: 17 residues. V was trimmed by 3 bases and J by 3 bases, leaving 20 bases between them. CDR3 loop: CASSSGTLGGGTDTQYF. The CDR3 nucleotides are TGCGCCAGCAGCTCGGGAACCCTAGGGGGGGGAACAGATACGCAGTATTTT.

This rearrangement joins TRBV7-2 to TRBJ1-4; 9 nucleotides align to TRBD1. The germline V gene encodes CDR1 SGHTA and CDR2 FQGNSA. With V trimmed by 6 bases and J by 12 bases, 11 bases remained unmatched. The length of the CDR3 is 14 residues. The DNA for the CDR3 is TGTGCCAGCAGACGCGGGACAGGGATCCGTGAACTGTTTTTT. Translation gives CASRRGTGIRELFF.

The V and J genes are TRBV4-2 and TRBJ1-2; D is perhaps TRBD1 (5 bases). The V end lost 4 bases, the J end lost 1 base, and 13 bases lay between the germline ends. The CDR3 consists of 15 residues. Germline V gene data show CDR1 as LGHNA and CDR2 as YNFKEQ. The DNA for the CDR3 is TGTGCCAGCAGCCCCCTGGGGGGGATTAACTATGGCTACACCTTC. The encoded protein is CASSPLGGINYGYTF.

The chain links TRBV7-8 to TRBJ2-7; weak D call: TRBD1 (6 bases). V shed 7 bases and J shed 0 bases, with 25 bases lying between them. The CDR3 is made up of 18 amino acids. The germline V gene has CDR1 SGHVS and CDR2 FQNEAQ. The CDR3 nucleotides are TGTGCCAGCACCCCGACAGGCCCTATGCTTCACAACTCCTACGAGCAGTACTTC. Translation: CASTPTGPMLHNSYEQYF.

The chain combines TRBV9 with TRBJ2-3; 10 bases map to TRBD2. CDR1 is SGDLS and CDR2 is YYNGEE in the germline V gene. CDR3 length equals 16 residues. J lost 2 bases, V lost 1 base, and 4 bases had no gene match. As DNA, the CDR3 is TGTGCCAGCAGCGTACTAGCGGGGGCGTTCACAGATACGCAGTATTTT. Its translation is CASSVLAGAFTDTQYF.

The chain has TRBV5-1 and TRBJ1-2; D might be TRBD1 (6 bases). Trimming removed 7 bases at V and 5 bases at J, with 21 bases between. The germline V gene encodes CDR1 SGHRS and CDR2 YFSETQ. The CDR3 is 15 amino acids. CDR3 sequence: CASANSGQVTYGYTF. The CDR3 DNA reads as TGCGCCAGCGCTAATTCGGGACAAGTTACTTATGGCTACACCTTC.

The genes are TRBV28 and TRBJ2-5; 9 nucleotides match TRBD1. The CDR3 covers 15 residues. From germline, CDR1 is MDHEN and CDR2 SYDVKM. The J segment lost 5 bases and the V segment lost 4 bases, leaving 8 bases of the junction unmatched. The CDR3 DNA reads as TGTGCCAGCAGTTCCCCGACAGGGGGAGGTGAGACCCAGTACTTC. It translates to CASSSPTGGGETQYF.

The genes are TRBV5-5 and TRBJ2-7; TRBD1 aligns across 7 bases. This CDR3 is 15 amino acids long. V gave up 6 bases and J gave up 3 bases; unmatched junction bases: 12. Germline lookup yields CDR1 SGHKS and CDR2 YYEKEE (reference sequence). CDR3 DNA sequence: TGTGCCAGCAACTTAGGACAGGCGGCCCACTACGAGCAGTACTTC. Translated, it gives CASNLGQAAHYEQYF.

This clone showed up just a few times. This chain uses TRBV6-5 with TRBJ1-2, with TRBD1 matching 8 bases. CDR3 length: 13 residues. V gave up 5 bases and J gave up 8 bases; unmatched junction bases: 7. The germline gives CDR1 MNHEY, CDR2 SVGAGI. The CDR3 coding sequence is TGTGCCAGCAGTGGCCTGACAGGGGAAGGCTACACCTTC. This codes for CASSGLTGEGYTF.

The CDR3: CASSSQGGYNEQFF. In DNA, the CDR3 is TGTGCCAGCAGCTCCCAAGGCGGTTACAATGAGCAGTTCTTC. The J gene is TRBJ2-1, the V gene TRBV7-3; no definite D call. Per the germline V gene, CDR1 is SGHTA and CDR2 is FQGTGA. The CDR3 consists of 14 residues. V was clipped by 4 bases and J by 4 bases, with 11 bases between them.

The V gene is TRBV28, the J gene TRBJ2-5, with D possibly being TRBD2 (7 bases). The CDR3 is 15 residues long. V was shortened by 3 bases and J by 4 bases, with 15 bases between the two germline ends. Germline-derived CDR1 and CDR2 are MDHEN and SYDVKM. Here the CDR3 reads CASSFEGGPGETQYF. DNA for the CDR3: TGTGCCAGCAGTTTCGAGGGGGGGCCAGGAGAGACCCAGTACTTC.

This rearrangement joins TRBV2 to TRBJ2-1; 8 bases map to TRBD1. From germline, CDR1 is SNHLY and CDR2 FYNNEI. Trimming cost V 6 bases and J 4 bases; bases outside gene matches: 5. The CDR3 extends over 14 amino acids. CDR3 sequence: CASRTGAYYNEQFF. Written as DNA, the CDR3 is TGTGCCAGCAGGACAGGGGCCTATTACAATGAGCAGTTCTTC.

This clone was detected only a few times. This chain joins TRBV9 and TRBJ1-1; no definite D call. Trimming removed 4 bases from V and 3 bases from J, with 10 bases in between. This CDR3 has 13 residues. Germline-derived CDR1 and CDR2 are SGDLS and YYNGEE. The CDR3 DNA reads TGTGCCAGCAGCAGAGAGGGAGACACTGAAGCTTTCTTT. Its translation: CASSREGDTEAFF.

This chain uses TRBV7-2 with TRBJ2-7, with D unresolved. The CDR3 consists of 12 residues. The ends were cut back, 2 bases at V and 3 bases at J, with 5 bases in the middle. The germline CDR1 and CDR2 sequences are SGHTA and FQGNSA. DNA of the CDR3: TGTGCCAGCAGCTTAATGTACTACGAGCAGTACTTC. This codes for CASSLMYYEQYF.

The V call is TRBV10-3, the J call TRBJ1-6, with 8 bases lining up with TRBD1. The germline CDR1 and CDR2 sequences are ENHRY and SYGVKD. The CDR3 covers 16 residues. The junction had 13 bases not matched to a gene; V was cut back by 10 bases and J by 5 bases. The CDR3 sequence is CATHRGSKDHNSPLHF. The CDR3 DNA sequence: TGTGCCACCCACAGGGGGAGCAAGGACCATAATTCACCCCTCCACTTT.

The chain employs TRBV10-2 and TRBJ2-1, with D possibly TRBD1 on 6 matching bases. V was cut by 5 bases and J by 10 bases, with 9 bases left in between. In germline, CDR1 is WSHSY, CDR2 SAAADI. The CDR3 runs to 11 residues. CDR3 sequence reads: CASSTGTEQFF. DNA for the CDR3: TGCGCCAGCAGTACAGGGACCGAGCAGTTCTTC.